These 11 T cell receptor beta chains originate from one sample sequenced in a study of shared clonotypes between healthy human individuals (dated by TCRdb to 2020 to 2021). The library was produced with the immunoSEQ multiplex PCR assay. TCRdb re-hosts the immuneACCESS table, in-frame sequences only. Its copies lack some clones; in the studies checked, an unresolved V gene accounts for under half of them, and the cause for the rest is not known. The sample table contains over 850,000 clones; only one count was recorded for around 78% of them. The ten largest clonotypes hold approximately 0.52% of the sample. Sequenced sample: memory CD4+ T cells from PBMCs. Taken with the paper, the label for cell subset or site translates to: CD45RA-negative fraction. The receptors here all came from a man in his late teens or twenties in good health. Some clones in this sample may be carry-over from other donors' samples.

The chain has TRBV19 and TRBJ2-7; 12 bases are shared with TRBD2. The CDR3 consists of 15 residues. Germline V gives CDR1 LNHDA, CDR2 SQIVND (reference sequence). V lost 5 bases and J lost 0; bases outside the gene matches: 2. The CDR3: CASSGLAGHSYEQYF. The CDR3 nucleotides are TGTGCCAGTAGTGGACTAGCGGGACACTCCTACGAGCAGTACTTC. Complete variable domain (other parts from reference TRBV19 and TRBJ2-7): DGGITQSPKYLFRKEGQNVTLSCEQNLNHDAMYWYRQDPGQGLRLIYYSQIVNDFQKGDIAEGYSVSREKKESFPLTVTSAQKNPTAFYLCASSGLAGHSYEQYFGPGTRLTVT.

The chain has TRBV5-4 and TRBJ2-1; no firm D call. The CDR3 length is 12 residues. The germline V gene has CDR1 SGHNT and CDR2 YYREEE (reference sequence). With 0 bases removed from V and 9 bases from J, the gap between germline ends came to 7 bases. The CDR3 region has the DNA TGTGCCAGCAGCTTGGAGACGGGTGAGCAGTTCTTC. Translation: CASSLETGEQFF.

This clone has a handful of counts. V usage is TRBV6-1 and J usage is TRBJ2-1; TRBD1 is a possible D gene (5 bases). Germline CDR1 is MNHNS and CDR2 is SASEGT. The V end lost 3 bases, the J end lost 2 bases, and 17 bases lay between the germline ends. This CDR3 comprises 17 residues. Here the CDR3 reads CASSESHRLTAYNEQFF. In DNA, the CDR3 is TGTGCCAGCAGTGAGTCCCACAGGTTAACGGCCTACAATGAGCAGTTCTTC.

The chain joins TRBV28 to TRBJ1-1, with 7 bases matching TRBD1. Germline-derived CDR1 and CDR2 are MDHEN and SYDVKM. V lost 1 base and J lost 4; bases outside the gene matches: 3. CDR3 length: 14 amino acids. The CDR3 DNA reads as TGTGCCAGCAGTTTATCGGCAGGGGGCACTGAAGCTTTCTTT. Translation gives CASSLSAGGTEAFF.

Of note for this clone: At the DNA level, this CDR3 is encoded by other sequences in the same sample as well. This chain joins TRBV29-1 and TRBJ1-1; D is ambiguous. CDR3 size: 14 residues. The V gene lost 2 bases and the J gene lost 0 bases, with 10 bases spanning the gap. Germline CDR1 is SQVTM and CDR2 is ANQGSEA. The CDR3 nucleotides read TGCAGCGTTGAACGGAGCGCGATGAACACTGAAGCTTTCTTT. This encodes CSVERSAMNTEAFF.

The chain links TRBV7-6 to TRBJ2-1; a weak D match, TRBD2 (6 bases). V was trimmed by 5 bases and J by 9 bases, leaving 8 bases between them. CDR3 size: 11 residues. Per germline, CDR1 SGHVS and CDR2 FNYEAQ. CDR3: CASSGGFEQFF. The DNA for the CDR3 is TGTGCCAGCAGCGGAGGGTTTGAGCAGTTCTTC.

V is TRBV2 and J is TRBJ2-7, with 7 bases lining up with TRBD2. Unmatched junction bases numbered 9, after V lost 8 bases and J lost 5 bases. Germline values: CDR1 SNHLY, CDR2 FYNNEI. The CDR3 has 13 amino acids. The CDR3 loop reads CASGGEGSNEQYF. CDR3 in DNA: TGTGCCAGCGGAGGGGAGGGTTCAAACGAGCAGTACTTC.

The genes are TRBV5-1 and TRBJ2-2; 12 bases align to TRBD2. The CDR3 is 16 amino acids. Germline V gene sequence: CDR1 SGHRS, CDR2 YFSETQ. The trim removed 3 bases at V and 3 bases at J, leaving 3 bases unmatched. As DNA, the CDR3 is TGCGCCAGCAGCTCGGGGACTAGCGGGTACACCGGGGAGCTGTTTTTT. This codes for CASSSGTSGYTGELFF.

The V call is TRBV6-6, the J call TRBJ2-7; no reliable D call. V was clipped by 0 bases and J by 2 bases, with 8 bases between them. The CDR3 covers 14 residues. Germline V gives CDR1 MNHNY, CDR2 SVGAGI (reference sequence). The CDR3 sequence: CASSYSKGPYEQYF. The CDR3 DNA sequence: TGTGCCAGCAGTTACTCGAAGGGTCCCTACGAGCAGTACTTC.

This clone was observed a handful of times. The J gene is TRBJ1-5, the V gene TRBV21-1; TRBD1 was called by the table and not checked on the DNA. TRBV21-1 constitutes a pseudogene. The CDR3 consists of 17 residues. The CDR3 nucleotides are TGTGCCAGCAGCAGGCGGAGACAGGGCGTTAGCAATCAGCCCCAGCATTTT. Translated: CASSRRRQGVSNQPQHF.

The CDR3 DNA reads TGTGCCAGCAGTCTCCTTGGGGGGACAGGGACTGAAAAACTGTTTTTT. As protein: CASSLLGGTGTEKLFF. The rearrangement uses TRBV28 and TRBJ1-4; 9 bases fit TRBD1. This CDR3 contains 16 residues. Unmatched junction bases numbered 11, after V lost 5 bases and J lost 7 bases. Looked up from germline, CDR1 is MDHEN and CDR2 is SYDVKM.